This passage covers 28 T cell receptor beta chains from one sample sequenced in a study of cytomegalovirus exposure and HLA in healthy donors. Vbeta (60) and Jbeta (13) primers were used in the PCR. Libraries were prepared by immunoSEQ multiplex PCR; TCRdb keeps only in-frame clonotypes and omits some of them. The sample lists 140,000 or so clones; around a tenth were seen once. Sequencing used PBMCs. The origin of the receptors is a male donor in good health and CMV-seronegative.

V and J are TRBV7-9 and TRBJ1-1; no clear D. CDR1 is SEHNR and CDR2 is FQNEAQ in the germline V gene (reference sequence). V shed 5 bases and J shed 0 bases, with 13 bases lying between them. The CDR3 covers 15 residues. CDR3 sequence (DNA): TGTGCCAGCAGCCGCTTGGCGGCGATGAACACTGAAGCTTTCTTT. It specifies CASSRLAAMNTEAFF.

V usage is TRBV28 and J usage is TRBJ1-2; 7 bases map to TRBD1. The CDR3 is 12 residues long. Trimming took 7 bases from V and 4 from J; bases not matched to a gene: 3. Germline CDR1 and CDR2: MDHEN and SYDVKM. The chain's CDR3 is CASKRTGYGYTF. The CDR3 coding sequence is TGTGCCAGCAAGAGGACAGGCTATGGCTACACCTTC.

The rearrangement joins TRBV6-1 to TRBJ2-7; 9 nucleotides match TRBD1. The V and J ends lost 6 bases and 4 bases, in that order; junction bases with no gene match: 7. This CDR3 is 14 amino acids long. CDR1 MNHNS and CDR2 SASEGT come from the germline V gene. CDR3 nucleotide sequence: TGTGCCAGCAGGAGGGGACAGGGAGGGTACGAGCAGTACTTC. It yields the protein CASRRGQGGYEQYF.

Only a few counts were recorded for this clone. The V call is TRBV28, the J call TRBJ1-2, with D uncertain. Trimming left V 2 bases short and J 4 bases short, with 17 bases between. This CDR3 spans 16 amino acids. Per germline, CDR1 MDHEN and CDR2 SYDVKM. CDR3 region: CASSLGEALEPYGYTF. The CDR3, as DNA: TGTGCCAGCAGTTTAGGGGAGGCCCTAGAGCCCTATGGCTACACCTTC.

This clone came up a few times. The rearrangement uses TRBV28 and TRBJ2-4; D possibly corresponds to TRBD2 (5 bases). The CDR3 totals 13 residues. Trimming stripped 8 bases from V and 0 bases from J, with 8 bases between. Germline-derived CDR1 and CDR2 are MDHEN and SYDVKM. CDR3 amino acids: CASGAGAKNIQYF. CDR3 in DNA: TGTGCCAGCGGTGCGGGAGCCAAAAACATTCAGTACTTC.

This clone was seen only a few times. The genes are TRBV6-5 and TRBJ2-3; 8 bases match TRBD2. This CDR3 spans 14 amino acids. Germline CDR1 MNHEY, CDR2 SVGAGI. V lost 7 bases to trimming and J lost 4 bases; unmatched junction nucleotides: 7. CDR3 sequence: CASTLAGPPDTQYF. The CDR3 DNA reads TGTGCCAGCACCTTAGCGGGACCCCCAGATACGCAGTATTTT.

J is TRBJ2-7 and V is TRBV19, with 8 bases aligning to TRBD1. Per germline, CDR1 LNHDA and CDR2 SQIVND (reference sequence). CDR3 length equals 13 residues. Unmatched junction bases numbered 6, after V lost 5 bases and J lost 6 bases. The CDR3 reads CASSLRTGTEQYF. In DNA form, the CDR3 reads TGTGCCAGTAGTCTCCGGACAGGGACCGAGCAGTACTTC.

The table lists this clone with a few counts. This chain uses TRBV10-3 with TRBJ2-3, with 12 bases lining up with TRBD2. This CDR3 spans 20 amino acids. Germline V gene lookup returns CDR1 ENHRY and CDR2 SYGVKD. Trimming removed 2 bases from V and 2 bases from J; junction bases left unmatched: 14. CDR3 nucleotide sequence: TGTGCCATCAGTGAGCCGGCGACTAGCGGGGGAGGGTACTACACAGATACGCAGTATTTT. Amino acids: CAISEPATSGGGYYTDTQYF.

The chain uses TRBV19 and TRBJ2-2; the match to TRBD1 covers 7 bases. Germline V CDR1 and CDR2: LNHDA, SQIVND (reference sequence). This CDR3 comprises 16 residues. J was trimmed by 4 bases and V by 1 base; bases with no gene match: 6. The CDR3 nucleotides read TGTGCCAGTAGTATAGTGCCCTCAGGGGGCACCGGGGAGCTGTTTTTT. This gives the protein CASSIVPSGGTGELFF.

This clone was observed a few times. V gene TRBV6-1 combines with J gene TRBJ1-6; D may be TRBD1 (5 bases). CDR3 length: 16 residues. Per the germline V gene, CDR1 is MNHNS and CDR2 is SASEGT. Trimming took 3 bases from V and 11 from J, leaving 20 bases between them. CDR3 DNA: TGTGCCAGCAGTGATCCCCGGGACTTGAACCGCCCACCCCTCCACTTT. The encoded protein is CASSDPRDLNRPPLHF.

This clone was detected only a few times. The chain carries TRBV6-5 and TRBJ2-1, with 9 bases aligning to TRBD2. V gave up 7 bases and J gave up 0 bases; unmatched junction bases: 4. CDR1 MNHEY and CDR2 SVGAGI come from the germline V gene. CDR3 length equals 15 residues. The CDR3 DNA sequence: TGTGCCAGCAAACTTAGCGGGAGCTCCTACAATGAGCAGTTCTTC. Its protein is CASKLSGSSYNEQFF.

This clone appeared a few times. The chain carries TRBV9 and TRBJ2-7; the match to TRBD2 covers 8 bases. CDR1 SGDLS and CDR2 YYNGEE come from the germline V gene. The CDR3 has 15 amino acids. V dropped 0 bases and J dropped 6; count of bases not matched to a gene: 8. CDR3 loop: CASSVGVGGAAEQYF. The CDR3 nucleotides read TGTGCCAGCAGCGTAGGAGTCGGGGGGGCCGCCGAGCAGTACTTC.

This clone was seen more than once but under ten times. In DNA form, the CDR3 reads TGTGCCAGCAGTGCCCTGGACAGGGTGGCGTTCTACACCTTC. Translated: CASSALDRVAFYTF. This chain joins TRBV27 and TRBJ1-2; 8 bases fit TRBD1. The V and J ends lost 5 bases and 10 bases, in that order; junction bases with no gene match: 12. Germline CDR1 is MNHEY and CDR2 is SMNVEV (reference sequence). This CDR3 comprises 14 residues.

The chain combines TRBV27 with TRBJ2-7; tentative D call: TRBD1 (5 bases). Germline V lookup: CDR1 MNHEY, CDR2 SMNVEV (reference sequence). This CDR3 is 13 amino acids long. Trimming shortened V by 3 bases and J by 4 bases, and 10 bases separated the two germline ends. DNA of the CDR3: TGTGCCAGCAGTTTGACAGCCGGATACGAGCAGTACTTC. Its protein is CASSLTAGYEQYF.

The rearrangement joins TRBV5-3 to TRBJ1-1; 7 positions agree with TRBD1. TRBV5-3 is assigned to the ORF class and has an uncertain function. CDR3 size: 14 residues. J gave up 0 bases and V 5 bases, and 4 bases lay outside the gene matches. The CDR3 region has the DNA TGTGCCAGAAGACCTGGACAGGTGAACACTGAAGCTTTCTTT. Translated: CARRPGQVNTEAFF.

The genes are TRBV27 and TRBJ2-3, with D possibly being TRBD1 (6 bases). The V gene lost 4 bases and the J gene lost 5 bases, with 19 bases spanning the gap. Germline V gene data show CDR1 as MNHEY and CDR2 as SMNVEV (reference sequence). This CDR3 has 16 residues. The CDR3 region is CASSSPGTLGIDTQYF. For the CDR3, the DNA is TGTGCCAGCAGTTCCCCCGGGACATTAGGTATAGATACGCAGTATTTT.

V is TRBV6-5 and J is TRBJ2-7, with D possibly being TRBD1 (5 bases). The V end was cut by 2 bases, the J end by 6 bases, with 14 bases between. Germline V CDR1 and CDR2: MNHEY, SVGAGI. This CDR3 spans 14 amino acids. CDR3 residues: CASSYLSGPGEQYF. The DNA of the CDR3 is TGTGCCAGCAGTTACCTCTCAGGGCCGGGCGAGCAGTACTTC.

This clone came up a few times. V gene TRBV5-8 combines with J gene TRBJ2-1; possible D gene TRBD2, 6 bases. The CDR3 runs to 18 residues. The germline CDR1 and CDR2 sequences are SGHTS and YDEGEE. V was pared by 7 bases and J by 7 bases, with 30 bases between. CDR3 in amino acids: CASPTTPGVRRAANEQFF. The DNA of the CDR3 is TGTGCCAGCCCGACCACGCCCGGGGTTCGGAGGGCGGCTAATGAGCAGTTCTTC.

This clone was counted between two and nine times. V usage is TRBV6-1 and J usage is TRBJ1-5, with 7 bases matching TRBD1. CDR3 length equals 14 residues. After removal of 6 bases from V and 15 bases from J, the junction contained 17 bases not matched to a gene. Germline V gene lookup returns CDR1 MNHNS and CDR2 SASEGT. CDR3 residues: CASRAQGVSGGPHF. DNA for the CDR3: TGTGCCAGCAGGGCGCAGGGGGTTTCGGGGGGGCCGCATTTT.

This clone was picked up a small number of times. The chain combines TRBV18 with TRBJ2-1; 8 bases match TRBD2. The CDR3 contains 16 residues. Germline CDR1 KGHSH, CDR2 LQKENI. Trimming at V came to 4 bases and at J to 2 bases, leaving 7 bases not matched to a gene. CDR3 loop: CASSLNLAGTYNEQFF. The CDR3 DNA sequence: TGTGCCAGCTCACTGAATTTAGCGGGGACCTACAATGAGCAGTTCTTC.

The J gene is TRBJ1-1, the V gene TRBV5-1; D gene unclear. This CDR3 spans 15 amino acids. Trimming removed 5 bases from V and 4 bases from J, with 18 bases in between. CDR1 is SGHRS and CDR2 is YFSETQ in the germline V gene. The CDR3 DNA follows: TGCGCCAGCAGACCGGGTCGGAGCGGAGTCACTGAAGCTTTCTTT. Protein: CASRPGRSGVTEAFF.

Details on this clone: One junction end disagrees with the germline gene, perhaps due to a read error. This sequence joins TRBV5-1 and TRBJ2-7; 11 positions agree with TRBD1. The CDR3 totals 14 residues. Per the germline V gene, CDR1 is SGHRS and CDR2 is YFSETQ. The CDR3 DNA sequence: TGCGCCAGCAGATTGGACAGGGGGCCCTACGAGCAGTACTTC. Encoded protein: CASRLDRGPYEQYF. Using reference TRBV5-1 and TRBJ2-7 for the parts outside the CDR3, the full variable domain is KAGVTQTPRYLIKTRGQQVTLSCSPISGHRSVSWYQQTPGQGLQFLFEYFSETQRNKGNFPGRFSGRQFSNSRSEMNVSTLELGDSALYLCASRLDRGPYEQYFGPGTRLTVT.

The chain is built from TRBV14 and TRBJ2-3; 11 bases agree with TRBD2. The CDR3 has 19 amino acids. J was trimmed by 4 bases and V by 3 bases; bases with no gene match: 15. Germline values: CDR1 SGHDN, CDR2 FVKESK. CDR3 residues: CASSHILAGGLFGPDTQYF. The DNA for the CDR3 is TGTGCCAGCAGCCATATCCTAGCGGGAGGCTTGTTCGGTCCAGATACGCAGTATTTT.

V is TRBV5-4 and J is TRBJ2-1; 10 positions match TRBD2. Germline loops: CDR1 SGHNT, CDR2 YYREEE (reference sequence). V was clipped by 0 bases and J by 6 bases; unmatched bases: 3. CDR3 length equals 15 residues. This CDR3 reads CASSLELAGTNEQFF. The CDR3 bases are TGTGCCAGCAGCTTGGAACTAGCGGGAACCAATGAGCAGTTCTTC.

The chain recombines TRBV7-9 with TRBJ1-1, with D possibly TRBD1 on 6 matching bases. Trimming cost V 3 bases and J 5 bases, with 13 bases left between them. The CDR3 consists of 14 residues. Germline V lookup: CDR1 SEHNR, CDR2 FQNEAQ (reference sequence). This CDR3 is CASSFEGGGTEAFF. CDR3 nucleotide sequence: TGTGCCAGCAGCTTTGAAGGGGGGGGGACTGAAGCTTTCTTT.

This clone was seen a few times. J is TRBJ1-1 and V is TRBV5-8; 8 bases are a match to TRBD1. This CDR3 region has 15 residues. Germline V CDR1 and CDR2: SGHTS, YDEGEE. Germline trimming cut 0 bases from V and 4 bases from J; bases unmatched to any gene: 5. The CDR3: CASSLGTGLVTEAFF. The CDR3 DNA reads as TGTGCCAGCAGCTTGGGGACAGGGCTTGTCACTGAAGCTTTCTTT.

This chain links TRBV4-3 with TRBJ1-4; D perhaps matches TRBD1 (5 bases). V was clipped by 0 bases and J by 8 bases, with 13 bases between them. The CDR3 loop spans 15 amino acids. In germline, CDR1 is LGHNA, CDR2 YSLEER. CDR3 nucleotides: TGCGCCAGCAGCCAAGATCGGGGGGTATGGGAAAAACTGTTTTTT. Protein product: CASSQDRGVWEKLFF.

This clone has only one observation. The chain joins TRBV5-1 to TRBJ2-7; TRBD1 agrees at 9 bases. Trimming took 4 bases from V and 1 from J; bases not matched to a gene: 6. This CDR3 has 15 residues. The germline gives CDR1 SGHRS, CDR2 YFSETQ. The CDR3 region is CASSPTGGLSYEQYF. The CDR3 DNA reads as TGCGCCAGCAGCCCTACAGGGGGCCTTTCCTACGAGCAGTACTTC.